Included here is one T cell receptor beta chain sequence, with context. Between the trimmed V and J ends, which lost 2 bases and 5 bases, there was a span of 10 bases. The germline V gene encodes CDR1 MNHEY and CDR2 SMNVEV (reference sequence). The CDR3 is 14 amino acids. The protocol was immunoSEQ multiplex PCR, while the TCRdb copy is restricted to in-frame clones and leaves out a portion. Of about 16,000 clones listed, 69% were seen once; the top ten hold about 7.5%. The entry originates in a study of immune cell composition in non-small cell lung cancer. The specimen sequenced was lung tumor tissue. V is TRBV27 and J is TRBJ1-5; D possibly corresponds to TRBD1 (5 bases). The source is a human donor with non-small cell lung cancer. CDR3 bases: TGTGCCAGCAGTTTAATAACAGGCTATCAGCCCCAGCATTTT. Its protein product is CASSLITGYQPQHF.